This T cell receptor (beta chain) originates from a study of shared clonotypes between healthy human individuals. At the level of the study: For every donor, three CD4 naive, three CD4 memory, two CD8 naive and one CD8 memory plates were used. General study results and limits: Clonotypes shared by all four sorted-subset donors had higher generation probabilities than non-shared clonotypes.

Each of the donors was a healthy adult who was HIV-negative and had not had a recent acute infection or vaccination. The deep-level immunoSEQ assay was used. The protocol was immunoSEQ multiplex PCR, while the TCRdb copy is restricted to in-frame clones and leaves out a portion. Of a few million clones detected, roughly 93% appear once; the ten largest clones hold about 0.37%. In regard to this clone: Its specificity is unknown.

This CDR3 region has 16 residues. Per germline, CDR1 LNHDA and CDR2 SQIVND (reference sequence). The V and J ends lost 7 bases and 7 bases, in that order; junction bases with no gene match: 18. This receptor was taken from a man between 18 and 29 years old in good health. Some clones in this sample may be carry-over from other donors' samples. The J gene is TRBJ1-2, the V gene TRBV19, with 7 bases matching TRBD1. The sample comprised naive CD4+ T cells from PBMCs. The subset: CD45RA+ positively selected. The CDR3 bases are TGTGCCAGTAACGGCAGGGGGTTCGCTACGGGTCTTGGCTACACCTTC. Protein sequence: CASNGRGFATGLGYTF.